This T cell receptor beta chain originates from a study of CD8 T cells in ankylosing spondylitis. Points from the study as a whole: Disease-linked clones displayed a CD8+ phenotype and appeared relatively rarely in peripheral blood. Characteristic of ankylosing spondylitis blood, it appeared, was a TCR beta motif comprising several highly homologous variants.

Details on this clonotype: Its antigen is unidentified.

As the method for making TCR beta libraries, quantitative 5'-RACE with molecular barcodes was used. TCRdb analysed the 5' RACE reads with MiXCR anew, one entry per CDR3 protein. The table shows about 220,000 distinct CDR3 sequences, with about 16% occurring only once. Unmatched junction bases numbered 6, after V lost 5 bases and J lost 6 bases. CDR1 MNHEY and CDR2 SMNVEV come from the germline V gene (reference sequence). The CDR3 spans 15 residues. The gene calls are TRBV27 and TRBJ2-1; TRBD2 matches 11 bases. This TCR came from a male donor with ankylosing spondylitis. Material: blood, either unsorted or a sorted T cell fraction (not recorded which). The CDR3 is CASSGGLAGLNEQFF. The CDR3 DNA follows: TGTGCCAGCAGTGGTGGACTAGCGGGCCTCAATGAGCAGTTCTTC.